Shown below are 15 T cell receptor beta chains from a single sample sequenced in a study of CD8 T cells in ankylosing spondylitis (dated by TCRdb to about 2017). Beyond this particular receptor, the publication reports: Blood from ankylosing spondylitis patients appeared to be characterized by a TCR beta motif made up of 8 or 9 highly homologous amino acid variants.

The method was 5' RACE. The data were produced on an Illumina HiSeq 2500. TCRdb reprocessed the public reads (quality trimming at Q25 with fastp, clone calling with MiXCR) and kept in-frame beta chains. For every CDR3 protein sequence, its rows merge into one entry that carries the most common genes and DNA. The sample data list roughly 440,000 distinct CDR3 sequences, and roughly 15% of these were observed just once. Jointly, the top ten make up approximately 1% of the sample. These TCRs' antigens remain unknown. The sequenced sample was blood, either unsorted or a sorted T cell fraction (not recorded which). These receptors came from a male donor with ankylosing spondylitis.

A few counts support this clonotype. This chain connects TRBV5-1 to TRBJ1-3; D is perhaps TRBD1 (5 bases). Trimming removed 4 bases from V and 1 base from J, with 12 bases in between. Germline-derived CDR1 and CDR2 are SGHRS and YFSETQ. This CDR3 is 15 amino acids long. DNA of the CDR3: TGCGCCAGCAGCCCTTCAGGGATTTCTGGAAACACCATATATTTT. Encoded protein: CASSPSGISGNTIYF. Complete variable domain (other parts from reference TRBV5-1 and TRBJ1-3): KAGVTQTPRYLIKTRGQQVTLSCSPISGHRSVSWYQQTPGQGLQFLFEYFSETQRNKGNFPGRFSGRQFSNSRSEMNVSTLELGDSALYLCASSPSGISGNTIYFGEGSWLTVV.

This chain links TRBV18 with TRBJ2-3; 9 bases are shared with TRBD2. J gave up 6 bases and V 1 base, and 5 bases lay outside the gene matches. The CDR3 spans 15 residues. Looked up from germline, CDR1 is KGHSH and CDR2 is LQKENI. CDR3 nucleotides: TGTGCCAGCTCACCACTAGCGGGAGAGTCGGATACGCAGTATTTT. This gives the protein CASSPLAGESDTQYF.

This clonotype was observed at least ten times. This chain links TRBV11-2 with TRBJ1-1; unclear D gene. CDR3 length equals 18 residues. V lost 2 bases, J lost 6 bases, and 25 bases lay in between. CDR1 and CDR2 from the germline V gene are SGHAT and FQNNGV. The CDR3 loop is CASSLSMAGGARGAEAFF. In DNA, the CDR3 is TGTGCCAGCAGCTTAAGTATGGCCGGAGGTGCTCGGGGTGCTGAAGCTTTCTTT.

This clonotype showed up just a few times. The rearrangement links TRBV3-1 to TRBJ2-1, with 14 positions matching TRBD2. Germline V CDR1 and CDR2: LGHDT, YNNKEL (reference sequence). The CDR3 covers 16 residues. Trimming cost V 4 bases and J 7 bases; bases outside gene matches: 6. CDR3 in amino acids: CASSRGLAGVSNEQFF. The CDR3 DNA reads as TGTGCCAGCAGCCGGGGACTAGCGGGAGTGAGTAATGAGCAGTTCTTC.

This clonotype occurred a few times. V is TRBV2 and J is TRBJ2-1, with a possible D match to TRBD2 (5 bases). Germline CDR1 SNHLY, CDR2 FYNNEI. Trimming shortened V by 4 bases and J by 3 bases, and 16 bases separated the two germline ends. This CDR3 is built from 16 residues. The CDR3 region has the DNA TGTGCCAGCAGTGCGATAGCGCCGAAGGTCTACAATGAGCAGTTCTTC. Its translation is CASSAIAPKVYNEQFF.

There are many counts of this clonotype. The chain couples TRBV4-1 to TRBJ2-1; D uncertain. V was pared by 1 base and J by 4 bases, with 17 bases between. The CDR3 has 17 amino acids. CDR1 MGHRA and CDR2 YSYEKL come from the germline V gene. The DNA of the CDR3 is TGCGCCAGCAGCCAAGTAGATCTTGGATTCAGGTACAATGAGCAGTTCTTC. Amino acids: CASSQVDLGFRYNEQFF.

This clonotype was seen ten or more times. The chain carries TRBV20-1 and TRBJ2-4; 14 nucleotides match TRBD2. Germline V gives CDR1 DFQATT, CDR2 SNEGSKA (reference sequence). This CDR3 region has 17 residues. The trim removed 5 bases at V and 3 bases at J, leaving 9 bases unmatched. CDR3 amino acids: CSASGTSGRRDKNIQYF. CDR3 nucleotides: TGCAGTGCTTCCGGGACTAGCGGGAGACGTGACAAAAACATTCAGTACTTC.

The rearrangement links TRBV5-6 to TRBJ2-5; 10 positions agree with TRBD2. The CDR3 runs to 14 residues. Unmatched junction bases numbered 4, after V lost 4 bases and J lost 4 bases. Germline CDR1 reads SGHDT; CDR2 reads YYEEEE. CDR3 DNA: TGTGCCAGCAGCACGACTAGCGGGTTAGAGACCCAGTACTTC. It is translated as CASSTTSGLETQYF.

This rearrangement joins TRBV18 to TRBJ2-5; 9 nucleotides agree with TRBD1. In germline, CDR1 is KGHSH, CDR2 LQKENI. V was clipped by 0 bases and J by 4 bases; unmatched bases: 6. CDR3 length: 16 residues. CDR3 coding DNA: TGTGCCAGCTCACCACCATTGGACAGGGGCTCAGAGACCCAGTACTTC. Protein: CASSPPLDRGSETQYF.

In its sample, this clonotype was seen a few times. The rearrangement uses TRBV24-1 and TRBJ2-3, with TRBD2 identical over 14 bases. Germline V gene data show CDR1 as KGHDR and CDR2 as SFDVKD. Germline trimming cut 4 bases from V and 3 bases from J; bases unmatched to any gene: 5. The CDR3 spans 17 residues. The CDR3 bases are TGTGCCACCAGTGAAAGGACTAGCGGGAGGATTACAGATACGCAGTATTTT. It is translated as CATSERTSGRITDTQYF.

This clonotype was seen a few times. This chain connects TRBV10-3 to TRBJ1-2; no reliable D call. The germline V gene encodes CDR1 ENHRY and CDR2 SYGVKD. The CDR3 sequence is 13 residues long. Trimming stripped 4 bases from V and 2 bases from J, with 8 bases between. CDR3 in amino acids: CAISAETNYGYTF. In nucleotides, the CDR3 is TGTGCCATCAGTGCGGAGACGAACTATGGCTACACCTTC.

The V and J genes are TRBV5-6 and TRBJ1-2; a possible D gene is TRBD1 (5 bases). The CDR3 contains 15 residues. V lost 2 bases to trimming and J lost 3 bases, with 14 bases between them. Germline V CDR1 and CDR2: SGHDT, YYEEEE. DNA of the CDR3: TGTGCCAGCAGCTTCGGGGCCCGCGGTGACTATGGCTACACCTTC. As protein: CASSFGARGDYGYTF.

The J gene is TRBJ1-5, the V gene TRBV3-1, with no clear D. The CDR3 consists of 15 residues. CDR1 is LGHDT and CDR2 is YNNKEL in the germline V gene (reference sequence). The V end lost 1 base, the J end lost 0 bases, and 7 bases lay between the germline ends. CDR3 nucleotides: TGTGCCAGCAGCCAAGGTTGGGGTAGCAATCAGCCCCAGCATTTT. Its protein product is CASSQGWGSNQPQHF.

In its sample, this clonotype was seen many times. This chain links TRBV30 with TRBJ2-2; 9 bases map to TRBD2. The CDR3 loop spans 19 amino acids. Germline V gives CDR1 GTSNPN, CDR2 SVGIG (reference sequence). Trimming took 0 bases from V and 2 from J; bases not matched to a gene: 13. The CDR3 region is CAWSVGAWISGSNTGELFF. CDR3 nucleotide sequence: TGTGCCTGGAGTGTGGGGGCGTGGATTAGCGGGAGTAACACCGGGGAGCTGTTTTTT.

This clonotype was observed a handful of times. This chain connects TRBV13 to TRBJ1-6; possibly TRBD1 for D (5 bases). CDR3 size: 21 residues. V gave up 2 bases and J gave up 0 bases, with 23 bases separating them. The germline V gene encodes CDR1 PRHDT and CDR2 FYEKMQ (reference sequence). The CDR3 nucleotides read TGTGCCAGCAGCTTAACTCCCCTTAGGGGCCCGATAAGCTCCTATAATTCACCCCTCCACTTT. Protein sequence: CASSLTPLRGPISSYNSPLHF. Complete variable domain (other parts from reference TRBV13 and TRBJ1-6): AAGVIQSPRHLIKEKRETATLKCYPIPRHDTVYWYQQGPGQDPQFLISFYEKMQSDKGSIPDRFSAQQFSDYHSELNMSSLELGDSALYFCASSLTPLRGPISSYNSPLHFGNGTRLTVT.